The 23 T cell receptor beta chains below all came from one sample that was sequenced in a study of T cells after yellow fever vaccination. TCRdb reprocessed the 5' RACE reads via MiXCR and lists one record per CDR3 protein. This sample yields hundreds of thousands of distinct CDR3 sequences, of which around an eighth are seen a single time; about 15% belongs to the top ten. Specimen: PBMCs, collected on the day of the yellow fever booster vaccination. Every receptor here comes from a man under 40 who received the YFV17D yellow fever vaccine.

The chain combines TRBV12-3 or TRBV12-4 with TRBJ2-7; D assignment may be TRBD1 or TRBD2 (5 bases each). Trimming took 2 bases from V and 6 from J, leaving 14 bases between them. The CDR3 covers 14 residues. The CDR3 DNA is TGTGCCAGCAGTTTACGGGACGGAGTAGGCGAGCAGTACTTC. Amino acids: CASSLRDGVGEQYF.

In DNA form, the CDR3 reads TGTGCCAGCTACGGTTCCCGGATCTCAGACGGGAAAGCCTACGAGCAGTACTTC. Amino acids: CASYGSRISDGKAYEQYF. The chain is built from TRBV6-2 or TRBV6-3 and TRBJ2-7; D may be TRBD2 (5 bases). Germline V gives CDR1 MNHEY, CDR2 SVGEGT. The ends were cut back, 8 bases at V and 2 bases at J, with 28 bases in the middle. This CDR3 contains 18 residues.

The rearrangement joins TRBV5-5 to TRBJ2-1, with D perhaps matching TRBD2 (5 bases). CDR1 and CDR2 from the germline V gene are SGHKS and YYEKEE (reference sequence). The length of the CDR3 is 20 residues. The ends were cut back, 3 bases at V and 3 bases at J, with 28 bases in the middle. The CDR3 region has the DNA TGTGCCAGCAGCTCCGACTTTCCCGAAAGGGAGAACCCTATCTACAATGAGCAGTTCTTC. This encodes CASSSDFPERENPIYNEQFF.

This clonotype was observed a few times. The chain combines TRBV20-1 with TRBJ2-7; D not certain. Germline assignment: CDR1 DFQATT and CDR2 SNEGSKA (reference sequence). The CDR3 loop spans 15 amino acids. V was shortened by 0 bases and J by 0 bases, with 12 bases between the two germline ends. CDR3 DNA: TGCAGTGCTAGAGATTCGAACACGTACTCCTACGAGCAGTACTTC. Protein product: CSARDSNTYSYEQYF.

This clonotype occurred a few times. V gene TRBV29-1 combines with J gene TRBJ2-7, with D perhaps TRBD2 (5 bases). The germline V and J ends were trimmed by 4 bases and 7 bases, with 14 bases remaining between them. The CDR3 has 12 residues. Germline V gives CDR1 SQVTM, CDR2 ANQGSEA. Here the CDR3 DNA reads TGCAGCGTTGTAACTTCTGGCGGGGAGCAGTACTTC. This codes for CSVVTSGGEQYF.

The chain has TRBV14 and TRBJ2-5; weak D call: TRBD2 (5 bases). The CDR3 covers 12 residues. The V end lost 6 bases, the J end lost 9 bases, and 14 bases lay between the germline ends. Germline assignment: CDR1 SGHDN and CDR2 FVKESK. The CDR3 DNA reads as TGTGCCAGCAGTCAGCCCGCCGGGGCCCAGTACTTC. Translating it yields CASSQPAGAQYF.

This rearrangement joins TRBV15 to TRBJ2-2, with D perhaps TRBD1 (5 bases). Germline CDR1 reads LNHNV; CDR2 reads YYDKDF (reference sequence). The V end was cut by 3 bases, the J end by 6 bases, with 17 bases between. The CDR3 is made up of 16 amino acids. CDR3 residues: CATSRGSTWGPGELFF. Written as DNA, the CDR3 is TGTGCCACCAGCAGGGGTTCTACATGGGGCCCCGGGGAGCTGTTTTTT.

This clonotype was counted only a few times. The chain recombines TRBV18 with TRBJ2-1; 8 nucleotides agree with TRBD2. Looked up from germline, CDR1 is KGHSH and CDR2 is LQKENI. J gave up 0 bases and V 3 bases, and 7 bases lay outside the gene matches. The CDR3 covers 17 residues. The CDR3: CASSPPGSGTSYNEQFF. CDR3 nucleotide sequence: TGTGCCAGCTCACCCCCGGGTAGCGGGACCTCCTACAATGAGCAGTTCTTC.

V is TRBV15 and J is TRBJ1-1, with D possibly being TRBD1 (5 bases). V gave up 8 bases and J gave up 2 bases, with 18 bases separating them. The CDR3 spans 15 residues. The germline gives CDR1 LNHNV, CDR2 YYDKDF (reference sequence). The CDR3 loop is CATGRGRETNTEAFF. The CDR3 DNA reads TGTGCCACCGGGAGGGGCCGAGAGACAAACACTGAAGCTTTCTTT.

This clonotype was counted a few times. The chain recombines TRBV5-1 with TRBJ1-6; a weak D match, TRBD1 (6 bases). Germline V lookup: CDR1 SGHRS, CDR2 YFSETQ. Trimming left V 4 bases short and J 4 bases short, with 15 bases between. There are 16 residues in the CDR3. The DNA of the CDR3 is TGCGCCAGCAGCAGAACAGGACAGCCTTATAATTCACCCCTCCACTTT. This sequence encodes CASSRTGQPYNSPLHF.

The J gene is TRBJ2-1, the V gene TRBV20-1, with 11 bases identical to TRBD2. This CDR3 is built from 14 residues. Germline trimming cut 5 bases from V and 7 bases from J; bases unmatched to any gene: 7. Germline CDR1 reads DFQATT; CDR2 reads SNEGSKA (reference sequence). CDR3 protein: CSAVAGGPLNEQFF. The CDR3 nucleotides read TGCAGTGCTGTAGCGGGAGGGCCGTTAAATGAGCAGTTCTTC.

This clonotype has just a few counts. The chain uses TRBV3-1 and TRBJ2-3; D is possibly TRBD2 (6 bases). The V gene lost 0 bases and the J gene lost 6 bases, with 7 bases spanning the gap. CDR3 size: 13 residues. The germline V gene has CDR1 LGHDT and CDR2 YNNKEL (reference sequence). CDR3: CASSQEEGDTQYF. CDR3 DNA sequence: TGTGCCAGCAGCCAAGAGGAGGGGGATACGCAGTATTTT.

This clonotype was counted between two and nine times. The chain employs TRBV20-1 and TRBJ2-3; possible D gene TRBD2, 5 bases. The CDR3 sequence is 14 residues long. Germline V CDR1 and CDR2: DFQATT, SNEGSKA (reference sequence). V was shortened by 5 bases and J by 4 bases, with 16 bases between the two germline ends. CDR3 protein: CSAVDYRVADTQYF. CDR3 bases: TGCAGTGCTGTCGACTATAGGGTAGCAGATACGCAGTATTTT.

This clonotype showed up many times. The V gene is TRBV5-1, the J gene TRBJ2-1, with TRBD2 matching over 7 bases. The CDR3 spans 17 residues. Trimming removed 1 base from V and 6 bases from J; junction bases left unmatched: 13. Germline loops: CDR1 SGHRS, CDR2 YFSETQ. CDR3 sequence (DNA): TGCGCCAGCAGCTTGTGGGCTAGCGGAACTATTCTCAATGAGCAGTTCTTC. It encodes CASSLWASGTILNEQFF.

The genes are TRBV4-3 and TRBJ2-2, with a possible D match to TRBD2 (6 bases). This CDR3 has 13 amino acids. CDR1 is LGHNA and CDR2 is YSLEER in the germline V gene. Trimming pared 3 bases from V and 6 bases from J, leaving 8 bases between. The CDR3: CASSQWGAGELFF. The CDR3 DNA reads TGCGCCAGCAGCCAGTGGGGGGCCGGGGAGCTGTTTTTT.

The chain couples TRBV4-3 to TRBJ2-7; tentatively, D is TRBD1 or TRBD2 (5 bases each). V was pared by 5 bases and J by 3 bases, with 20 bases between. Germline-derived CDR1 and CDR2 are LGHNA and YSLEER. This CDR3 has 16 residues. CDR3 in DNA: TGCGCCAGCAGCTCCCTCACCGGGACCTCCTACTACGAGCAGTACTTC. Translation gives CASSSLTGTSYYEQYF.

This clonotype has ten or more counts. This chain joins TRBV12-3 or TRBV12-4 and TRBJ2-5; TRBD1 is a possible D gene (6 bases). Trimming left V 1 base short and J 4 bases short, with 13 bases between. This CDR3 contains 15 residues. The CDR3 spells CASSLGGRGRETQYF. The CDR3 nucleotides are TGTGCCAGCAGTTTAGGAGGCAGGGGAAGAGAGACCCAGTACTTC.

The CDR3 here is CASRGAGEWSTQYF. In DNA, the CDR3 is TGTGCCAGCAGGGGAGCGGGAGAATGGAGTACGCAGTATTTT. The chain links TRBV6-1 to TRBJ2-3; TRBD2 aligns across 8 bases. Germline-derived CDR1 and CDR2 are MNHNS and SASEGT. The CDR3 covers 14 residues. The V and J ends lost 6 bases and 8 bases, in that order; junction bases with no gene match: 10.

The chain has TRBV29-1 and TRBJ2-2; 10 bases line up with TRBD1. After removal of 7 bases from V and 6 bases from J, the junction contained 11 bases not matched to a gene. Germline values: CDR1 SQVTM, CDR2 ANQGSEA. This CDR3 is built from 15 residues. The CDR3 loop reads CSAGTGEWFAGELFF. The CDR3 DNA is TGCAGCGCCGGGACAGGGGAGTGGTTCGCCGGGGAGCTGTTTTTT.

This clonotype was seen a handful of times. This rearrangement joins TRBV6-2 or TRBV6-3 to TRBJ2-7; D gene unclear. CDR3 length equals 11 residues. Trimming took off 5 bases at V and 6 bases at J, with 8 bases between the two ends. Per the germline V gene, CDR1 is MNHEY and CDR2 is SVGEGT. In DNA form, the CDR3 reads TGTGCCAGCAGTAACCCCACCGAGCAGTACTTC. It is translated as CASSNPTEQYF.

There are a few counts of this clonotype. CDR3 region: CASSLVSLRWAGTVRNTEAFF. The DNA of the CDR3 is TGCGCCAGCAGCTTGGTATCTCTCCGATGGGCAGGGACGGTTAGGAACACTGAAGCTTTCTTT. The chain combines TRBV5-1 with TRBJ1-1, with D maybe TRBD1 (5 bases). V lost 0 bases and J lost 1, with 28 bases in between. Germline V gives CDR1 SGHRS, CDR2 YFSETQ. There are 21 residues in the CDR3. The full variable domain, in which reference TRBV5-1 and TRBJ1-1 provide the parts outside the CDR3, is KAGVTQTPRYLIKTRGQQVTLSCSPISGHRSVSWYQQTPGQGLQFLFEYFSETQRNKGNFPGRFSGRQFSNSRSEMNVSTLELGDSALYLCASSLVSLRWAGTVRNTEAFFGQGTRLTVV.

This clonotype has more than one count but fewer than ten. This chain joins TRBV6-1 and TRBJ2-7; 10 nucleotides line up with TRBD2. The CDR3 has 15 residues. Germline-derived CDR1 and CDR2 are MNHNS and SASEGT. V shed 6 bases and J 0 bases; nucleotides not matched to a gene: 5. DNA for the CDR3: TGTGCCAGCAGCGATCCTAGCGGGAGCTCCTACGAGCAGTACTTC. Translating gives CASSDPSGSSYEQYF.

This clonotype has at least ten counts. This chain uses TRBV6-5 with TRBJ2-7, with 9 bases matching TRBD1. Looked up from germline, CDR1 is MNHEY and CDR2 is SVGAGI. This CDR3 spans 14 amino acids. J lost 4 bases, V lost 6 bases, and 7 bases had no gene match. CDR3 coding DNA: TGTGCCAGCAGACTCGGGACAGGGAATTACGAGCAGTACTTC. Translated, it gives CASRLGTGNYEQYF.